A single sample gave rise to the 22 T cell receptor beta chains below, sequenced in a study of cytomegalovirus exposure and HLA in healthy donors. The PCR contained 60 Vbeta and 13 Jbeta primers. TCRdb keeps only in-frame clones here, not all; method: immunoSEQ multiplex PCR. The data show about 98,000 clones, 70% to 80% seen once. Sequencing was performed on PBMCs. These receptor sequences come from a man aged 55 to 70 in good health and CMV-seropositive.

The J gene is TRBJ2-7, the V gene TRBV6-5; 10 nucleotides line up with TRBD2. There are 15 residues in the CDR3. Losses at the gene ends were 5 bases for V and 1 base for J; bases not matched to a gene: 5. Germline V gene data show CDR1 as MNHEY and CDR2 as SVGAGI. The CDR3: CASSGVAGGSYEQYF. In DNA, the CDR3 is TGTGCCAGCAGTGGGGTAGCGGGGGGTTCCTACGAGCAGTACTTC.

This clone was observed a few times. The chain combines TRBV7-2 with TRBJ2-5; D gene uncertain. Germline CDR1 SGHTA, CDR2 FQGNSA. The CDR3 is 12 amino acids. The germline V and J ends were trimmed by 5 bases and 3 bases, with 7 bases remaining between them. The CDR3 sequence is CASSLLKETQYF. The DNA for the CDR3 is TGTGCCAGCAGCCTACTTAAAGAGACCCAGTACTTC.

The J gene is TRBJ2-5, the V gene TRBV23-1; D is perhaps TRBD2 (6 bases). TRBV23-1 is filed as an ORF, its function uncertain. V was shortened by 6 bases and J by 1 base, with 18 bases between the two germline ends. The CDR3 extends over 16 amino acids. As DNA, the CDR3 is TGCGCCAGCAGCCAAAGTGGAAGGGACTTCCAAGAGACCCAGTACTTC. As protein: CASSQSGRDFQETQYF.

The chain couples TRBV30 to TRBJ1-5; possible D gene TRBD1, 6 bases. Trimming removed 1 base from V and 1 base from J, with 8 bases in between. CDR3 size: 14 residues. Germline CDR1 is GTSNPN and CDR2 is SVGIG (reference sequence). CDR3 loop: CAWSEGHSNQPQHF. CDR3 in DNA: TGTGCCTGGAGTGAGGGACACAGCAATCAGCCCCAGCATTTT. The full variable domain, its missing parts supplied by reference TRBV30 and TRBJ1-5, is SQTIHQWPATLVQPVGSPLSLECTVEGTSNPNLYWYRQAAGRGLQLLFYSVGIGQISSEVPQNLSASRPQDRQFILSSKKLLLSDSGFYLCAWSEGHSNQPQHFGDGTRLSIL.

The chain employs TRBV29-1 and TRBJ2-3; 9 bases align to TRBD1. Germline trimming cut 7 bases from V and 4 bases from J; bases unmatched to any gene: 6. CDR3 length: 13 amino acids. Germline V CDR1 and CDR2: SQVTM, ANQGSEA. The CDR3 nucleotides read TGCAGCGGGGGGGACAGGGCCCCAGATACGCAGTATTTT. Translated: CSGGDRAPDTQYF.

The chain couples TRBV18 to TRBJ2-6; tentative D call: TRBD1 (7 bases). Germline CDR1 and CDR2: KGHSH and LQKENI. This CDR3 region has 18 residues. V was cut by 2 bases and J by 0 bases, with 14 bases left in between. The CDR3, as DNA: TGTGCCAGCTCACCAGCGCGGGACAGAACCTCTGGGGCCAACGTCCTGACTTTC. Translating it yields CASSPARDRTSGANVLTF.

This clone was seen only once. The chain recombines TRBV11-2 with TRBJ1-6; a possible D gene is TRBD1 (6 bases). V lost 4 bases and J 6 bases, leaving 19 bases between the germline ends. Per the germline V gene, CDR1 is SGHAT and CDR2 is FQNNGV. This CDR3 region has 17 residues. The CDR3 sequence is CASSSGSGVFFNSPLHF. The DNA of the CDR3 is TGTGCCAGCAGCTCCGGATCAGGGGTCTTTTTTAATTCACCCCTCCACTTT.

This rearrangement joins TRBV19 to TRBJ1-5; 10 bases match TRBD1. From germline, CDR1 is LNHDA and CDR2 SQIVND (reference sequence). The CDR3 contains 15 residues. V gave up 2 bases and J gave up 7 bases; unmatched junction bases: 5. This chain's CDR3 is CASSIRDRGGQPQHF. CDR3 DNA: TGTGCCAGTAGTATAAGGGACAGGGGCGGACAGCCCCAGCATTTT.

The chain has TRBV28 and TRBJ2-5; maybe TRBD2 (5 bases). V lost 3 bases, J lost 4 bases, and 9 bases lay in between. Germline CDR1 MDHEN, CDR2 SYDVKM. This CDR3 contains 13 residues. CDR3 sequence (DNA): TGTGCCAGCAGTTTGGGCGGAGGAGAGACCCAGTACTTC. Its protein is CASSLGGGETQYF. Full variable domain (remainder filled in from reference TRBV28 and TRBJ2-5): DVKVTQSSRYLVKRTGEKVFLECVQDMDHENMFWYRQDPGLGLRLIYFSYDVKMKEKGDIPEGYSVSREKKERFSLILESASTNQTSMYLCASSLGGGETQYFGPGTRLLVL.

The J gene is TRBJ1-2, the V gene TRBV9, with D maybe TRBD1 (5 bases). Between the trimmed V and J ends, which lost 0 bases and 8 bases, there was a span of 11 bases. This CDR3 spans 13 amino acids. Germline V gene sequence: CDR1 SGDLS, CDR2 YYNGEE. DNA of the CDR3: TGTGCCAGCAGCGTAGGGCGGGGACGAGGCTACACCTTC. This sequence encodes CASSVGRGRGYTF.

V usage is TRBV5-1 and J usage is TRBJ1-3, with D uncertain. Germline V gene lookup returns CDR1 SGHRS and CDR2 YFSETQ. This CDR3 region has 15 residues. Trimming took 4 bases from V and 0 from J, leaving 11 bases between them. The CDR3 region is CASSQSRGSGNTIYF. In DNA, the CDR3 is TGCGCCAGCAGCCAGAGTCGGGGCTCTGGAAACACCATATATTTT.

The chain employs TRBV30 and TRBJ1-3, with TRBD1 matching over 7 bases. Germline CDR1 GTSNPN, CDR2 SVGIG (reference sequence). This CDR3 has 15 amino acids. V lost 5 bases to trimming and J lost 4 bases; unmatched junction nucleotides: 11. CDR3 in amino acids: CAWARDSFSGNTIYF. The CDR3 DNA follows: TGTGCCTGGGCCCGGGACAGTTTCTCCGGAAACACCATATATTTT. The variable domain in full, with the rest retrieved from reference TRBV30 and TRBJ1-3, is SQTIHQWPATLVQPVGSPLSLECTVEGTSNPNLYWYRQAAGRGLQLLFYSVGIGQISSEVPQNLSASRPQDRQFILSSKKLLLSDSGFYLCAWARDSFSGNTIYFGEGSWLTVV.

J is TRBJ2-1 and V is TRBV5-1, with 12 bases identical to TRBD2. V was pared by 0 bases and J by 5 bases, with 6 bases of the junction left unmatched. From germline, CDR1 is SGHRS and CDR2 YFSETQ. The CDR3 runs to 17 residues. The CDR3 bases are TGCGCCAGCAGCTTGGGGCTAGCGGGGGGGATAGACAATGAGCAGTTCTTC. Translated: CASSLGLAGGIDNEQFF.

The chain couples TRBV5-1 to TRBJ2-3; a weak D match, TRBD1 (5 bases). The CDR3 totals 14 residues. Germline assignment: CDR1 SGHRS and CDR2 YFSETQ. The V end lost 0 bases, the J end lost 4 bases, and 9 bases lay between the germline ends. CDR3 DNA: TGCGCCAGCAGCTTGGGACAGTTCCCAGATACGCAGTATTTT. Protein product: CASSLGQFPDTQYF.

The gene calls are TRBV4-1 and TRBJ1-2; TRBD1 matches 8 bases. J gave up 0 bases and V 2 bases, and 5 bases lay outside the gene matches. Per the germline V gene, CDR1 is MGHRA and CDR2 is YSYEKL. The length of the CDR3 is 16 residues. The chain's CDR3 is CASSQRQGPTNYGYTF. The DNA for the CDR3 is TGCGCCAGCAGCCAACGACAGGGGCCAACTAACTATGGCTACACCTTC.

In its sample, this clone was seen a few times. This rearrangement joins TRBV6-1 to TRBJ2-7, with 8 bases aligning to TRBD1. Germline V CDR1 and CDR2: MNHNS, SASEGT. This CDR3 region has 15 residues. With V trimmed by 5 bases and J by 2 bases, 8 bases remained unmatched. The CDR3 loop is CASSRGQGQPYEQYF. The CDR3 DNA sequence: TGTGCCAGCAGTCGCGGACAGGGCCAACCCTACGAGCAGTACTTC.

CDR3 nucleotide sequence: TGTGCCAGCTCACGGGGGTTATCAAGCACAGATACGCAGTATTTT. As protein: CASSRGLSSTDTQYF. The J gene is TRBJ2-3, the V gene TRBV27, with D possibly being TRBD2 (6 bases). Trimming removed 8 bases at V and 0 bases at J, with 15 bases between. There are 15 residues in the CDR3. CDR1 is MNHEY and CDR2 is SMNVEV in the germline V gene (reference sequence).

The V gene is TRBV19, the J gene TRBJ2-7; 7 bases fit TRBD2. This CDR3 has 15 amino acids. Losses at the gene ends were 9 bases for V and 5 bases for J; bases not matched to a gene: 16. CDR1 and CDR2 from the germline V gene are LNHDA and SQIVND (reference sequence). The CDR3 region has the DNA TGTGCCAGCCGAAGGGCGGGGGAAAAGCGCGACGAGCAGTACTTC. Amino acids: CASRRAGEKRDEQYF.

The chain couples TRBV19 to TRBJ2-2, with D perhaps matching TRBD1 (6 bases). This CDR3 spans 14 amino acids. Germline V gene lookup returns CDR1 LNHDA and CDR2 SQIVND (reference sequence). Trimming left V 6 bases short and J 4 bases short, with 12 bases between. Here the CDR3 reads CASSSQGFTGELFF. Written as DNA, the CDR3 is TGTGCCAGTAGCTCACAGGGATTCACCGGGGAGCTGTTTTTT.

The table lists this clone with a few counts. This chain uses TRBV5-6 with TRBJ1-5; 7 bases fit TRBD1. With V trimmed by 3 bases and J by 5 bases, 5 bases remained unmatched. This CDR3 region has 14 residues. The germline V gene has CDR1 SGHDT and CDR2 YYEEEE. The CDR3 is CASSWGQTYQPQHF. In DNA form, the CDR3 reads TGTGCCAGCAGCTGGGGACAGACCTATCAGCCCCAGCATTTT.

The chain carries TRBV7-2 and TRBJ1-1; TRBD1 matches 7 bases. Germline CDR1 is SGHTA and CDR2 is FQGNSA. Unmatched junction bases numbered 10, after V lost 2 bases and J lost 4 bases. The CDR3 covers 16 residues. The CDR3 nucleotides are TGTGCCAGCAGCTTACATAAAGGGGGCGCGGGCACTGAAGCTTTCTTT. The encoded protein is CASSLHKGGAGTEAFF.

The chain is built from TRBV27 and TRBJ2-5; D might be TRBD1 (6 bases). With the DNA end fitting TRBJ2-7 better, the J assignment may be wrong. CDR3 length: 13 residues. CDR1 and CDR2 (germline): MNHEY, SMNVEV (reference sequence). This CDR3 reads CASSFSQGHEQYF. The CDR3 bases are TGTGCCAGCAGTTTCTCACAGGGCCACGAGCAGTACTTC.